A single TCR beta chain is shown here with its context. Antigen unknown. PCR involved 60 Vbeta and 13 Jbeta primers. The table came from immunoSEQ multiplex PCR; TCRdb's copy has only in-frame clones and leaves some out. This sample has 100,000 to 150,000 clones, with just under 75% found just once. These data belong to a study of cytomegalovirus exposure and HLA in healthy donors. The germline gives CDR1 SGHNT, CDR2 YYREEE (reference sequence). The CDR3 loop spans 13 amino acids. The ends were cut back, 8 bases at V and 5 bases at J, with 13 bases in the middle. The study, taken as a whole, reports: As was reported, the classifier diagnosed cytomegalovirus status with high specificity and sensitivity.

The specimen was PBMCs. The chain links TRBV5-4 to TRBJ2-2; TRBD2 might be the D (5 bases). The sequence was collected from a man aged 60 to 69 in good health and CMV-seropositive. CDR3 sequence reads: CASPSGETGELFF. CDR3 nucleotides: TGTGCCAGTCCCTCCGGGGAGACCGGGGAGCTGTTTTTT.